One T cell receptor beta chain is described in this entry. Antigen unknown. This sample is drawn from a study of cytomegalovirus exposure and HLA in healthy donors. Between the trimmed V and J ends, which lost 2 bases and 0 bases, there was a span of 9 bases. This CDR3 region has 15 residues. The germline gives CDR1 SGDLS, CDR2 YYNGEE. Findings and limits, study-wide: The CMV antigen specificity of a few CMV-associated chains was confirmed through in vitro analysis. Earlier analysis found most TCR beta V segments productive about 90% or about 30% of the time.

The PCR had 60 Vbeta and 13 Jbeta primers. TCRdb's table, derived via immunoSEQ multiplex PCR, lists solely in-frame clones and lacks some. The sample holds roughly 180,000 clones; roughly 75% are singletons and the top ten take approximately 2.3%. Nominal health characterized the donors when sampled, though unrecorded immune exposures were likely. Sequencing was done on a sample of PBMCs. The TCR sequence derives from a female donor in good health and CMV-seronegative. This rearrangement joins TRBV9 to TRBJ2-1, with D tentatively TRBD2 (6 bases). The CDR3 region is CASSVSGGSYNEQFF. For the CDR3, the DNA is TGTGCCAGCAGCGTCTCCGGGGGCTCCTACAATGAGCAGTTCTTC.